This TCR beta chain came from a study of cytomegalovirus exposure and HLA in healthy donors. Vbeta (60) and Jbeta (13) primers were used in the PCR. The assay was immunoSEQ multiplex PCR, and TCRdb's table has in-frame clones only and misses some. The sample lists more than 150,000 clones, roughly 84% occurring once. The germline V gene has CDR1 SQVTM and CDR2 ANQGSEA. The ends were cut back, 4 bases at V and 0 bases at J, with 12 bases in the middle. The CDR3 sequence is 14 residues long. Sequencing used PBMCs. This receptor was obtained from a girl aged 2-10 years in good health and CMV-seropositive. The chain has TRBV29-1 and TRBJ1-1, with D unresolved. CDR3 in amino acids: CSVVVPRMNTEAFF. For the CDR3, the DNA is TGCAGCGTTGTAGTGCCTCGAATGAACACTGAAGCTTTCTTT.